The clone carrying this T cell receptor (beta chain) was observed a few times. The junction had 8 bases not matched to a gene; V was cut back by 5 bases and J by 4 bases. The CDR3 covers 15 residues. In germline, CDR1 is SEHNR, CDR2 FQNEAQ (reference sequence). These data come from a study of blood T cell repertoires in COVID-19. As for the study in general: Acute and convalescent COVID-19 specimens originated in the United States, Italy and Spain. Nucleic acid was either cDNA or gDNA, and it came from T cells, B-cell-depleted T cells, or PBMCs.

In the study's own analysis: Quantification of nucleated cells was approximated via reference gene primer amplification. The method was immunoSEQ multiplex PCR; TCRdb's version includes in-frame clones alone and lacks a portion of them. V, J and clone size reflect that table, while D and trimming were determined from the DNA. The repertoire holds more than 200,000 clones, with 80% to 90% as singletons. This receptor was obtained from a woman aged 40-49 years with active or convalescent COVID-19. Sequenced: peripheral blood. The chain has TRBV7-9 and TRBJ2-7, with 10 bases that match TRBD2. DNA of the CDR3: TGTGCCAGCAGCCAGAGCGGGAGGGCTTCGTACGAGCAGTACTTC. Translated, it gives CASSQSGRASYEQYF.